Reported below is one T cell receptor (beta chain). Its antigen is not identified. Use of 60 Vbeta and 13 Jbeta primers characterized the PCR. Produced via immunoSEQ multiplex PCR; TCRdb's table is partial and in-frame only. The table includes a few hundred thousand clones, 80% to 95% detected once. This record belongs to a study of cytomegalovirus exposure and HLA in healthy donors. Findings of the study overall: The listing of 150 to 200 TCR beta chains classed them as cytomegalovirus-associated.

The sequence was obtained from a girl aged 2-15 years in good health and CMV-seronegative. Sequencing was performed on PBMCs.

CDR3 in DNA: TGTGCCAGCAGCGGCGGGGACAGTTATCAGCCCCAGCATTTT. It translates to CASSGGDSYQPQHF. This sequence joins TRBV7-2 and TRBJ1-5; 7 bases line up with TRBD1. With 5 bases clipped from V and 5 bases from J, the junction kept 6 bases outside the gene matches. Germline CDR1 SGHTA, CDR2 FQGNSA. This CDR3 has 14 residues.